The text below deals with one T cell receptor (beta chain). The V gene lost 4 bases and the J gene lost 4 bases, with 11 bases spanning the gap. The CDR3 loop spans 14 amino acids. The germline gives CDR1 SGHRS, CDR2 YFSETQ. This specimen belongs to a study of blood T cell repertoires in COVID-19. The wider study: Samples representing acute and convalescent COVID-19 were sourced from the United States, Italy and Spain.

The assay was immunoSEQ multiplex PCR, and TCRdb's table has in-frame clones only and misses some. This sample has more than 110,000 clones; roughly four fifths occur once, and the top ten carry over 5%. V is TRBV5-1 and J is TRBJ1-4, with a possible D match to TRBD1 (6 bases). The sample comprised peripheral blood. The receptor's source is a human donor in a cohort sampled during active COVID-19. The CDR3 coding sequence is TGCGCCAGCAGCCCTGACAGGATTAATGAAAAACTGTTTTTT. It translates to CASSPDRINEKLFF.